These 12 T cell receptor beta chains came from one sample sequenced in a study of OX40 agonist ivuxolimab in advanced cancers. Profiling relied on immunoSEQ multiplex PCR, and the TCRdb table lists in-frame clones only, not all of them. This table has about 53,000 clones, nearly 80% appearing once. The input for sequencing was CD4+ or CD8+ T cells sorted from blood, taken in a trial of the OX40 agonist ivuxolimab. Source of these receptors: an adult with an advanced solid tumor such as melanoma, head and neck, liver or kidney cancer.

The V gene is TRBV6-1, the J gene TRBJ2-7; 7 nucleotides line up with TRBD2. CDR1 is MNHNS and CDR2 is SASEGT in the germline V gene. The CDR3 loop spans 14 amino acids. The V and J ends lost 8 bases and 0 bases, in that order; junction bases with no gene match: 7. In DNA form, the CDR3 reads TGTGCCAGCGGCCTAGCGGAACTCTCCTACGAGCAGTACTTC. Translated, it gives CASGLAELSYEQYF.

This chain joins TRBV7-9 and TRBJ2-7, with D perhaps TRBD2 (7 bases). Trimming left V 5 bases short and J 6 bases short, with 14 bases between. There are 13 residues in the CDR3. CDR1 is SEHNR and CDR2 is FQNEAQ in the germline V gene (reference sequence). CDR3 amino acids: CASSQTGGREQYF. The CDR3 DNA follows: TGTGCCAGCAGCCAGACCGGGGGGCGCGAGCAGTACTTC.

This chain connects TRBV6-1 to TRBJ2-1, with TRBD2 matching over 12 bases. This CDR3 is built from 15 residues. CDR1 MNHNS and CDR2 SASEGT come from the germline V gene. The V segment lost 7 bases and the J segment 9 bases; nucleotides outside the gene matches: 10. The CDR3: CASISLAGGGGEQFF. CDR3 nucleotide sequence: TGTGCCAGCATTTCACTAGCGGGAGGAGGTGGTGAGCAGTTCTTC.

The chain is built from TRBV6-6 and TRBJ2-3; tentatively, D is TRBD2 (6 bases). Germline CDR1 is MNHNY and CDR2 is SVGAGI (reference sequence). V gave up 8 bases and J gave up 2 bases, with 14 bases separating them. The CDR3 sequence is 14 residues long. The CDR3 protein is CASGVEGHTDTQYF. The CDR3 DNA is TGTGCCAGCGGCGTGGAGGGCCACACAGATACGCAGTATTTT.

CDR3 DNA: TGTGCCAGCAGCTTGGTATGGGGCGGGACCTTCTCTGGAAACACCATATATTTT. Translation gives CASSLVWGGTFSGNTIYF. V gene TRBV5-6 combines with J gene TRBJ1-3, with D perhaps TRBD1 (5 bases). Trimming removed 0 bases from V and 0 bases from J, with 16 bases in between. From germline, CDR1 is SGHDT and CDR2 YYEEEE. The CDR3 runs 18 residues.

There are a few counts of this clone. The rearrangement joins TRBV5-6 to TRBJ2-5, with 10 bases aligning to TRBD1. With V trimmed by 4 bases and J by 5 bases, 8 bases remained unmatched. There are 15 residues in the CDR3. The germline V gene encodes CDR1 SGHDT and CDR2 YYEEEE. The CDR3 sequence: CASSLGDRGWETQYF. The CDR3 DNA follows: TGTGCCAGCAGCCTCGGGGACAGGGGATGGGAGACCCAGTACTTC.

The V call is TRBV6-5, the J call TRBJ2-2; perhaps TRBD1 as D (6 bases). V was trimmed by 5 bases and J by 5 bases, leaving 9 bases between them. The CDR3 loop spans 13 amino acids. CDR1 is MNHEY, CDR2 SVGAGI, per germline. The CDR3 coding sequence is TGTGCCAGCAGTAACACAGGGACCGGGGAGCTGTTTTTT. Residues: CASSNTGTGELFF.

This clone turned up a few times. CDR3 region: CASSLDRGVHEQYF. In nucleotides, the CDR3 is TGTGCCAGCAGCTTAGATCGGGGGGTCCACGAGCAGTACTTC. The gene calls are TRBV11-2 and TRBJ2-7; 7 nucleotides line up with TRBD2. The CDR3 extends over 14 amino acids. V dropped 0 bases and J dropped 5; count of bases not matched to a gene: 4. CDR1 is SGHAT, CDR2 FQNNGV, per germline. The full variable domain, completed using reference TRBV11-2 and TRBJ2-7, is EAGVAQSPRYKIIEKRQSVAFWCNPISGHATLYWYQQILGQGPKLLIQFQNNGVVDDSQLPKDRFSAERLKGVDSTLKIQPAKLEDSAVYLCASSLDRGVHEQYFGPGTRLTVT.

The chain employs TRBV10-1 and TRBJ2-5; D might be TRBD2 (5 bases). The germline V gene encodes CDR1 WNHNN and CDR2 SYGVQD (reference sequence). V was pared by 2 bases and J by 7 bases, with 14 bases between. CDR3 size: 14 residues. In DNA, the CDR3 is TGCGCCAGCAGTGAGAGGAGGACGGAAGGGACCCAGTACTTC. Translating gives CASSERRTEGTQYF.

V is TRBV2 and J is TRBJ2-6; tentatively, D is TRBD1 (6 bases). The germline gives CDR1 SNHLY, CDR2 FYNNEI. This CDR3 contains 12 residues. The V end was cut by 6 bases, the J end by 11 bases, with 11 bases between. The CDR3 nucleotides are TGTGCCAGCAGAGCGCCAGGGGACGTCCTGACTTTC. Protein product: CASRAPGDVLTF.

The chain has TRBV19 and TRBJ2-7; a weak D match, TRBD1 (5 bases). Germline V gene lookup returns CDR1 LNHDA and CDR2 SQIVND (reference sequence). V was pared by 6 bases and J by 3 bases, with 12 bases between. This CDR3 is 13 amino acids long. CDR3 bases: TGTGCCAGTAGGGGGCGGACCCTCTACGAGCAGTACTTC. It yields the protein CASRGRTLYEQYF.

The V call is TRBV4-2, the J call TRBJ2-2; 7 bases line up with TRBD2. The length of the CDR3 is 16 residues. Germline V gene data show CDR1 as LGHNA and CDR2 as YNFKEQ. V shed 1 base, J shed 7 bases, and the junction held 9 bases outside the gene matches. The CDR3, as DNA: TGTGCCAGCAGCCAAGGCGTGGGAGGGCCTAGCGGGGAGCTGTTTTTT. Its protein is CASSQGVGGPSGELFF.